These 10 T cell receptor beta chains share one sample of origin, sequenced in a study of neoadjuvant anti-PD-1 for oral cavity cancer. As to time point: after neoadjuvant nivolumab, at surgical resection. Measured with immunoSEQ multiplex PCR; TCRdb has only the in-frame clones, and not every one. This table holds about 12,000 clones, 70% to 75% found once. The source material was PBMCs, sampled after nivolumab (anti-PD-1) treatment. These receptor sequences come from a person between 40 and 80 years old with oral cavity squamous cell carcinoma.

This clone showed up just a few times. The chain recombines TRBV10-1 with TRBJ1-3, with 7 bases that match TRBD1. Germline assignment: CDR1 WNHNN and CDR2 SYGVQD (reference sequence). This CDR3 has 15 amino acids. The V gene end was trimmed by 10 bases and the J gene end by 0 bases; junction bases not matched to a gene: 9. This CDR3 is CANQRTGASGNTIYF. The CDR3 bases are TGCGCCAACCAGCGGACAGGAGCCTCTGGAAACACCATATATTTT.

The chain combines TRBV5-1 with TRBJ2-7, with 12 bases matching TRBD2. The CDR3 is made up of 17 amino acids. V dropped 0 bases and J dropped 1; count of bases not matched to a gene: 5. Germline CDR1 SGHRS, CDR2 YFSETQ. CDR3 region: CASSLDRLAGGSYEQYF. In DNA form, the CDR3 reads TGCGCCAGCAGCTTGGATCGGCTAGCGGGAGGGTCCTACGAGCAGTACTTC. Looking up the rest from reference TRBV5-1 and TRBJ2-7 gives the full variable domain: KAGVTQTPRYLIKTRGQQVTLSCSPISGHRSVSWYQQTPGQGLQFLFEYFSETQRNKGNFPGRFSGRQFSNSRSEMNVSTLELGDSALYLCASSLDRLAGGSYEQYFGPGTRLTVT.

The V and J genes are TRBV9 and TRBJ1-1; possible D gene TRBD1, 6 bases. Germline assignment: CDR1 SGDLS and CDR2 YYNGEE. This CDR3 is built from 14 residues. Trimming removed 3 bases from V and 1 base from J, with 10 bases in between. CDR3 coding DNA: TGTGCCAGCAGCGCCTCGGGACAGAACACTGAAGCTTTCTTT. Its translation is CASSASGQNTEAFF. The full variable domain, completed using reference TRBV9 and TRBJ1-1, is DSGVTQTPKHLITATGQRVTLRCSPRSGDLSVYWYQQSLDQGLQFLIQYYNGEERAKGNILERFSAQQFPDLHSELNLSSLELGDSALYFCASSASGQNTEAFFGQGTRLTVV.

The chain employs TRBV19 and TRBJ2-4, with TRBD2 matching 15 bases. From germline, CDR1 is LNHDA and CDR2 SQIVND (reference sequence). There are 17 residues in the CDR3. Germline trimming cut 1 base from V and 6 bases from J; bases unmatched to any gene: 4. The CDR3 bases are TGTGCCAGTAGTATAGTAATGGGACTAGCGGGAGGAAACATTCAGTACTTC. It encodes CASSIVMGLAGGNIQYF.

This chain uses TRBV15 with TRBJ1-5; TRBD1 might be the D (5 bases). CDR3 length: 14 amino acids. The V end lost 1 base, the J end lost 6 bases, and 10 bases lay between the germline ends. CDR1 and CDR2 from the germline V gene are LNHNV and YYDKDF (reference sequence). CDR3 amino acids: CATSRVGTGQPQHF. Here the CDR3 DNA reads TGTGCCACCAGCAGAGTGGGGACGGGTCAGCCCCAGCATTTT.

This clone was observed a handful of times. The chain employs TRBV30 and TRBJ1-6, with D hard to call. The length of the CDR3 is 15 residues. Trimming left V 2 bases short and J 9 bases short, with 17 bases between. Germline assignment: CDR1 GTSNPN and CDR2 SVGIG (reference sequence). The CDR3 reads CAWSNKAGRGSPLHF. CDR3 in DNA: TGTGCCTGGAGTAATAAGGCCGGGCGAGGTTCACCCCTCCACTTT.

This chain joins TRBV27 and TRBJ1-1, with D unclear. The CDR3 runs 13 residues. Germline values: CDR1 MNHEY, CDR2 SMNVEV (reference sequence). Trimming shortened V by 4 bases and J by 3 bases, and 9 bases separated the two germline ends. CDR3 DNA: TGTGCCAGCAGTTCACCCTGGGACACTGAAGCTTTCTTT. Translating it yields CASSSPWDTEAFF.

The table lists this clone with a count of one. The gene calls are TRBV7-2 and TRBJ1-5; no definite D call. The CDR3 totals 15 residues. Germline CDR1 is SGHTA and CDR2 is FQGNSA. V lost 2 bases and J lost 2, with 10 bases in between. The CDR3 region has the DNA TGTGCCAGCAGCTTATGGGTGCGGGGCAATCAGCCCCAGCATTTT. It specifies CASSLWVRGNQPQHF.

Written as DNA, the CDR3 is TGTGCCAGCAGGGGAACCGGGACAGGGGTGACCTACGAGCAGTACTTC. Protein sequence: CASRGTGTGVTYEQYF. The rearrangement joins TRBV25-1 to TRBJ2-7, with 10 bases that match TRBD1. V was pared by 6 bases and J by 2 bases, with 10 bases of the junction left unmatched. The CDR3 spans 16 residues. The germline V gene encodes CDR1 MGHDK and CDR2 SYGVNS.

The V call is TRBV6-6, the J call TRBJ1-3; the D is unclear. From germline, CDR1 is MNHNY and CDR2 SVGAGI (reference sequence). Trimming left V 7 bases short and J 0 bases short, with 10 bases between. The CDR3 is made up of 14 amino acids. The CDR3 loop reads CASTALLSGNTIYF. The CDR3 DNA is TGTGCCAGCACGGCACTTCTCTCTGGAAACACCATATATTTT.